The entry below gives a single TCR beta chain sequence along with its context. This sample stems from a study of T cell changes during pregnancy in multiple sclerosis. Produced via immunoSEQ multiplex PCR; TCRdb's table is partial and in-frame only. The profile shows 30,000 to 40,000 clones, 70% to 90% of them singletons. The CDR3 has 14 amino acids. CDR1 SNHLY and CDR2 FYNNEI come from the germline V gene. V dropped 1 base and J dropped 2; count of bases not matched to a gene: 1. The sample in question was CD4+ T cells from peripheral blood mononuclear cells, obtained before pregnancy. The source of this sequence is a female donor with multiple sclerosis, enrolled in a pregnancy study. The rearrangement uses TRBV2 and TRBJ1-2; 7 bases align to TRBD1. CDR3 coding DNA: TGTGCCAGCAGTGAAGACAGGGGAAACTATGGCTACACCTTC. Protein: CASSEDRGNYGYTF.